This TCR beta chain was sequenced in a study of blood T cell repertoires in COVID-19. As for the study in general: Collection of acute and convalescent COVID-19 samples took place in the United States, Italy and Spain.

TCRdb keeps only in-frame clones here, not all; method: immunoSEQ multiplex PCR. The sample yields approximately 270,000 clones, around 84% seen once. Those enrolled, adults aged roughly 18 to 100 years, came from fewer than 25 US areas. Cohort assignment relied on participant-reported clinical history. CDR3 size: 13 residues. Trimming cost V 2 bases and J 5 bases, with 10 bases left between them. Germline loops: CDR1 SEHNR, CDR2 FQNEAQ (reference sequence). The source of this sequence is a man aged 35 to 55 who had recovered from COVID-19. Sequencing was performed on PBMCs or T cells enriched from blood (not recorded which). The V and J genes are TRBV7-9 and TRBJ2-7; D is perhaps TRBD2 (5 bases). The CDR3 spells CASSLSGSHEQYF. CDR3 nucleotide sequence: TGTGCCAGCAGCTTATCGGGATCCCACGAGCAGTACTTC. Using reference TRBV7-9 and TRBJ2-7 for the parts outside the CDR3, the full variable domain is DTGVSQNPRHKITKRGQNVTFRCDPISEHNRLYWYRQTLGQGPEFLTYFQNEAQLEKSRLLSDRFSAERPKGSFSTLEIQRTEQGDSAMYLCASSLSGSHEQYFGPGTRLTVT.